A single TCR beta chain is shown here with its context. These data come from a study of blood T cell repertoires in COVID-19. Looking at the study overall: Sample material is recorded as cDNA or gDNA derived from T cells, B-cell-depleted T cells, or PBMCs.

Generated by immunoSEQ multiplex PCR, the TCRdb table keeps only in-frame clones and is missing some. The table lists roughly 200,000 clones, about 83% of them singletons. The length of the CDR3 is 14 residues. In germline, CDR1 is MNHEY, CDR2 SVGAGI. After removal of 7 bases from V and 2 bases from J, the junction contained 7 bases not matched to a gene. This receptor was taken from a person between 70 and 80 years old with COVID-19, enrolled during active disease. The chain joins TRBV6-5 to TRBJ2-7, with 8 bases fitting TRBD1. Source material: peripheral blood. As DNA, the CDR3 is TGTGCCAGCAAACAACAGGGGGGCGCCTACGAGCAGTACTTC. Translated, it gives CASKQQGGAYEQYF.